This TCR beta chain was profiled in a study of T cell responses to AZD1222 COVID-19 vaccine. As concerns this clone: The target antigen is unknown.

Looked up from germline, CDR1 is SGHDT and CDR2 is YYEEEE. This CDR3 is 14 amino acids long. With V trimmed by 0 bases and J by 5 bases, 4 bases remained unmatched. Measured with immunoSEQ multiplex PCR; TCRdb has only the in-frame clones, and not every one. The sample includes around 180,000 clones, 88% of them seen just once. Findings of the study overall: The breadth and depth of Spike-specific TCRs increased once two AZD1222 doses had been given. Only five to seven AZD1222 recipients were seropositive at baseline.

Second-dose schedules of about 4 or about 12 weeks were combined. The TCR sequence derives from an adult who received the AZD1222 COVID-19 vaccine. V is TRBV5-6 and J is TRBJ2-7, with 8 bases aligning to TRBD2. The specimen was peripheral blood, collected 28 days after the second AZD1222 dose. DNA of the CDR3: TGTGCCAGCAGCTTGGCGGGACTAGGGAACGAGCAGTACTTC. It yields the protein CASSLAGLGNEQYF.